One and the same sample provided the 15 T cell receptor beta chains below, sequenced in a study of spatial heterogeneity in lung cancer. Time point denoted: sample taken at primary tumor resection. The authors sequenced whole RNA from tumor, nontumor lung or frozen PBMC without sorting. TCRdb analysed the 5' RACE reads with MiXCR anew, one entry per CDR3 protein. The sample gives under 13,000 distinct CDR3 sequences, around 5.8% of which show up once; approximately 30% is in the top ten. The input for sequencing was PBMCs, taken at surgery. The receptors come from a male donor with early-stage non-small cell lung cancer.

This clonotype came up many times. This beta chain appears as a stray read in a library generated for alpha chains; its size is not informative. V and J are TRBV2 and TRBJ2-1; 11 bases map to TRBD2. Germline V CDR1 and CDR2: SNHLY, FYNNEI. The CDR3 spans 14 residues. The V gene end was trimmed by 4 bases and the J gene end by 9 bases; junction bases not matched to a gene: 5. In nucleotides, the CDR3 is TGTGCCAGCAGTGGTAGCGGGGGGGCCAGTGAGCAGTTCTTC. It codes for CASSGSGGASEQFF.

The table lists this clonotype with a few counts. This beta chain is a stray read from a library made for alpha chains; its abundance is not meaningful. This sequence joins TRBV4-1 and TRBJ1-2; no firm D call. Germline V CDR1 and CDR2: MGHRA, YSYEKL. The CDR3 consists of 15 residues. V dropped 1 base and J dropped 6 bases, with 15 bases sitting between them. CDR3 DNA sequence: TGCGCCAGCAGCCAAGGTCTGGCAGCCCGGAATGGCTACACCTTC. Translation gives CASSQGLAARNGYTF.

This clonotype is labeled as medium-sized. Since it is a stray read in a library aimed at alpha chains, this beta chain has a size that is not meaningful. The V gene is TRBV28, the J gene TRBJ2-7; weak D call: TRBD1 (6 bases). CDR3 length: 13 residues. CDR1 is MDHEN and CDR2 is SYDVKM in the germline V gene. Between the trimmed V and J ends, which lost 4 bases and 2 bases, there was a span of 9 bases. The CDR3 nucleotides are TGTGCCAGCAGTTCCGGACAGACCTACGAGCAGTACTTC. Its translation: CASSSGQTYEQYF.

The sample holds many counts of this clonotype. This beta chain is an unintended read in a library built for alpha chains; its size means little. CDR3 amino acids: CASSGGLAQWEQFF. CDR3 sequence (DNA): TGTGCCAGCAGCGGGGGACTAGCCCAGTGGGAGCAGTTCTTC. The chain is built from TRBV9 and TRBJ2-1; 9 nucleotides agree with TRBD2. Germline lookup yields CDR1 SGDLS and CDR2 YYNGEE. This CDR3 is 14 amino acids long. The trim removed 3 bases at V and 10 bases at J, leaving 8 bases unmatched.

This clonotype has a count of ten or more. Found in a library prepared for alpha chains, this beta chain is an off-target read, and its abundance has little meaning. The rearrangement links TRBV10-2 to TRBJ2-7, with 11 bases matching TRBD2. J lost 7 bases, V lost 2 bases, and 10 bases had no gene match. CDR3 size: 16 residues. Per germline, CDR1 WSHSY and CDR2 SAAADI. The CDR3 here is CASSEPGLAGSFEQYF. DNA for the CDR3: TGCGCCAGCAGTGAGCCAGGACTAGCGGGCTCTTTTGAGCAGTACTTC.

This clonotype was seen at least ten times. Since it is a stray read in a library aimed at alpha chains, this beta chain has a size that is not meaningful. The gene calls are TRBV6-5 and TRBJ1-6; TRBD1 matches 8 bases. This CDR3 comprises 15 residues. Germline-derived CDR1 and CDR2 are MNHEY and SVGAGI. Trimming removed 6 bases from V and 3 bases from J; junction bases left unmatched: 4. CDR3 sequence: CASREGQVYNSPLHF. DNA of the CDR3: TGTGCCAGCAGAGAGGGACAGGTCTATAATTCACCCCTCCACTTT.

Remarks on this clonotype: Being off target in a library aimed at alpha chains, this beta chain has a size of little meaning. The chain has TRBV5-4 and TRBJ1-4; maybe TRBD1 (6 bases). This CDR3 spans 15 amino acids. CDR1 is SGHNT and CDR2 is YYREEE in the germline V gene (reference sequence). Trimming cost V 4 bases and J 6 bases, with 16 bases left between them. CDR3 sequence (DNA): TGTGCCAGCAGCAGGGCAGGGGACCTTGATGAAAAACTGTTTTTT. Translated: CASSRAGDLDEKLFF. Combining the CDR3 with reference TRBV5-4 and TRBJ1-4 gives the whole variable domain ETGVTQSPTHLIKTRGQQVTLRCSSQSGHNTVSWYQQALGQGPQFIFQYYREEENGRGNFPPRFSGLQFPNYSSELNVNALELDDSALYLCASSRAGDLDEKLFFGSGTQLSVL.

A remark on this clonotype: Because the library targeted alpha chains, this beta chain is an off-target read whose size means little. The rearrangement uses TRBV27 and TRBJ2-7, with 7 bases that match TRBD1. The junction had 13 bases not matched to a gene; V was cut back by 2 bases and J by 6 bases. In germline, CDR1 is MNHEY, CDR2 SMNVEV (reference sequence). The CDR3 is 16 amino acids. The CDR3: CASSLVTGTVHGEQYF. CDR3 DNA: TGTGCCAGCAGTTTAGTCACCGGGACAGTGCACGGCGAGCAGTACTTC.

The table lists this clonotype with many counts. This beta chain was picked up by a library intended for alpha chains and is off target, so its count carries little meaning. The chain is built from TRBV6-6 and TRBJ1-1, with no clear D. V was pared by 6 bases and J by 3 bases, with 11 bases between. CDR3 length: 13 residues. Per the germline V gene, CDR1 is MNHNY and CDR2 is SVGAGI (reference sequence). The CDR3 DNA reads TGTGCCAGCAGCTTCGACGGATACACTGAAGCTTTCTTT. It codes for CASSFDGYTEAFF.

This clonotype was seen at least ten times. Within a library made for alpha chains, this beta chain is off target, and its count is uninformative. The chain links TRBV4-1 to TRBJ2-7; 7 positions match TRBD2. Germline V gives CDR1 MGHRA, CDR2 YSYEKL. This CDR3 is built from 15 residues. J lost 3 bases, V lost 0 bases, and 5 bases had no gene match. The CDR3 DNA is TGCGCCAGCAGCCAAGAATGGGACTACCTCTACGAGCAGTACTTC. Encoded protein: CASSQEWDYLYEQYF.

This clonotype was detected ten times or more. This beta chain represents an off-target read in a library built for alpha chains; its size is of limited meaning. In DNA form, the CDR3 reads TGTGCCAGCAGCTTAGGATCCGGCAATGAGCAGTTCTTC. Translating it yields CASSLGSGNEQFF. The chain recombines TRBV7-9 with TRBJ2-1; D is ambiguous. Per the germline V gene, CDR1 is SEHNR and CDR2 is FQNEAQ (reference sequence). The CDR3 extends over 13 amino acids. The V and J ends lost 1 base and 6 bases respectively, with 7 bases between them.

This clonotype was seen a few times. For a library built for alpha chains, this beta chain is a stray read; little rests on its size. The chain is built from TRBV2 and TRBJ1-4; D may be TRBD1 (5 bases). The germline V gene encodes CDR1 SNHLY and CDR2 FYNNEI. V lost 3 bases, J lost 5 bases, and 10 bases lay in between. The CDR3 is made up of 14 amino acids. The DNA for the CDR3 is TGTGCCAGCAGTGATTGGGACGCCAATGAAAAACTGTTTTTT. As protein: CASSDWDANEKLFF. Supplemented by reference TRBV2 and TRBJ1-4, the full variable domain reads EPEVTQTPSHQVTQMGQEVILRCVPISNHLYFYWYRQILGQKVEFLVSFYNNEISEKSEIFDDQFSVERPDGSNFTLKIRSTKLEDSAMYFCASSDWDANEKLFFGSGTQLSVL.

The sample holds a few counts of this clonotype. A library prepared for alpha chains yielded this beta chain as an off-target read; its size is of little meaning. The V and J genes are TRBV9 and TRBJ2-1; D is possibly TRBD1 or TRBD2 (6 bases each). V lost 0 bases and J 8 bases, leaving 18 bases between the germline ends. This CDR3 is 16 amino acids long. The germline V gene encodes CDR1 SGDLS and CDR2 YYNGEE. The CDR3 loop reads CASSVASRGPSDEQFF. The CDR3 DNA reads as TGTGCCAGCAGCGTAGCTAGCAGGGGCCCTAGCGATGAGCAGTTCTTC.

This clonotype rates as medium-sized. A library made for alpha chains picked up this beta chain off target, so its size means little. This chain connects TRBV5-1 to TRBJ2-2; D call uncertain. V lost 1 base to trimming and J lost 5 bases, with 9 bases between them. The germline V gene encodes CDR1 SGHRS and CDR2 YFSETQ. This CDR3 has 14 amino acids. The CDR3 DNA is TGCGCCAGCAGCTTGCCCAGTCAGACCGGGGAGCTGTTTTTT. Translation: CASSLPSQTGELFF.

Concerning this clonotype: The library was prepared for alpha chains; this beta chain is a stray read, so its frequency means little. The CDR3, as DNA: TGTGCCAGCAGATCGACAGGGGCCAGCCAGCCCCAGCATTTT. Translated: CASRSTGASQPQHF. The chain combines TRBV6-5 with TRBJ1-5; 8 bases agree with TRBD1. The trim removed 6 bases at V and 7 bases at J, leaving 8 bases unmatched. Germline-derived CDR1 and CDR2 are MNHEY and SVGAGI. The CDR3 length is 14 residues.